A selection of T cell receptor beta chains follows, all from one sample in a study of cytomegalovirus exposure and HLA in healthy donors. Assay used: immunoSEQ multiplex PCR; TCRdb lists only in-frame clones, some missing. Of some 130,000 clones in the sample, roughly 85% were seen once. The sequenced material came from PBMCs. Receptors were obtained from a middle-aged man in good health and CMV-seropositive. Each CDR3 is given with its conserved first and last residue. A D gene is named only where the DNA matches it firmly. Expanded clones get a size class; other rows say once, few or many, or leave the size out.

cdr3_aa cdr3_nt j_call v_call clone_size d_call
CSARANSLHF TGCAGTGCTAGAGCCAATTCCCTCCACTTT TRBJ1-6 TRBV20-1 NA NA
CASSDQGLAVYEQYF TGTGCCAGCAGTGATCAGGGACTAGCGGTCTACGAGCAGTACTTC TRBJ2-7 TRBV2 NA TRBD2
CASSLSSSAPRNEQFF TGTGCCAGCAGCTTATCTTCTAGCGCACCCCGAAATGAGCAGTTCTTC TRBJ2-1 TRBV7-2 NA NA
CASSGISGWHF TGTGCCAGCAGTGGGATTAGCGGCTGGCACTTC TRBJ2-7 TRBV6-5 NA NA
CAISESTSGGTDTQYF TGTGCCATCAGTGAGTCAACTAGCGGGGGCACAGATACGCAGTATTTT TRBJ2-3 TRBV10-3 NA TRBD2
CASSAGGGRNEQFF TGCGCCAGCAGCGCAGGAGGCGGGAGGAATGAGCAGTTCTTC TRBJ2-1 TRBV5-1 NA TRBD2
CASSLLPGQGGEKLFF TGTGCCAGCAGCTTATTACCCGGACAGGGAGGTGAAAAACTGTTTTTT TRBJ1-4 TRBV7-6 NA TRBD1
CASSPRVWDNMNTEAFF TGTGCCAGCTCACCACGGGTCTGGGACAATATGAACACTGAAGCTTTCTTT TRBJ1-1 TRBV18 NA NA
CSASDNEQFF TGCAGTGCTTCCGACAATGAGCAGTTCTTC TRBJ2-1 TRBV20-1 NA NA
CASSYGLSYEQYF TGTGCCAGCAGTTACGGCCTCTCCTACGAGCAGTACTTC TRBJ2-7 TRBV6-5 NA NA
CASSWGGAGNQPQHF TGTGCCAGCAGCTGGGGCGGGGCGGGCAATCAGCCCCAGCATTTT TRBJ1-5 TRBV5-4 NA NA
CASSSNRGFTEAFF TGTGCCAGCAGTTCCAACAGGGGATTCACTGAAGCTTTCTTT TRBJ1-1 TRBV27 NA TRBD1
CASSFGAGEVSRQYF TGTGCCAGCAGCTTCGGAGCGGGAGAAGTCTCGCGGCAGTACTTC TRBJ2-7 TRBV11-3 NA TRBD2
CASSPGGARGGTGYTF TGTGCCAGCTCCCCTGGAGGGGCGCGAGGTGGCACTGGCTACACCTTC TRBJ1-2 TRBV18 NA NA
CASSLVGGDTEAFF TGTGCCAGCAGCTTAGTCGGCGGTGACACTGAAGCTTTCTTT TRBJ1-1 TRBV7-6 NA NA
CASSVAGLQADTQYF TGTGCCAGCAGCGTAGCAGGGCTACAAGCAGATACGCAGTATTTT TRBJ2-3 TRBV9 NA NA
CASSIGLFPETQYF TGCGCCAGCAGCATTGGACTATTTCCCGAGACCCAGTACTTC TRBJ2-5 TRBV5-1 NA NA
CASSPRQDNSPLHF TGCGCCAGCAGCCCCCGACAGGATAATTCACCCCTCCACTTT TRBJ1-6 TRBV5-1 NA NA
CASSTSGRIDEQYF TGTGCCAGCAGTACTAGCGGGAGAATTGATGAGCAGTACTTC TRBJ2-7 TRBV27 NA TRBD2
CASNPNSNQPQHF TGTGCCAGCAATCCTAATAGCAATCAGCCCCAGCATTTT TRBJ1-5 TRBV6-1 NA NA
CASSLGDTIYF TGTGCCAGCAGCTTAGGAGACACCATATATTTT TRBJ1-3 TRBV7-9 NA NA
CASSLWYPRDRGLQGEQFF TGTGCCAGCAGTTTATGGTATCCGAGGGATCGGGGACTCCAGGGTGAGCAGTTCTTC TRBJ2-1 TRBV27 NA NA
CASGFTGQTQETQYF TGTGCCAGCGGGTTCACGGGACAGACCCAAGAGACCCAGTACTTC TRBJ2-5 TRBV27 few TRBD1
CASSLLTGTQETQYF TGTGCCAGCAGCTTGTTGACAGGGACGCAAGAGACCCAGTACTTC TRBJ2-5 TRBV5-6 NA TRBD1
CASSFFRDRVEQYF TGCGCCAGCAGCTTCTTCCGGGACAGGGTTGAGCAGTACTTC TRBJ2-7 TRBV5-1 NA TRBD1
CASSRPGGNNEQFF TGTGCCAGCAGTAGGCCCGGGGGGAACAATGAGCAGTTCTTC TRBJ2-1 TRBV27 NA TRBD2